This TCR beta chain was retrieved from a study of regulatory T cells in long-lasting Graves disease. This CDR3 has 19 amino acids. V was clipped by 1 base and J by 0 bases; unmatched bases: 11. Germline values: CDR1 SGHTA, CDR2 FQGNSA. In building TCR beta libraries, iRepertoire HTBI primers were used together with Arm-PCR of CDR3 regions. TCRdb fed the multiplex PCR reads into MiXCR, producing one record per CDR3 protein. The sample lists 400,000 to 450,000 distinct CDR3 sequences; 15% were seen once. The study, taken as a whole, reports: Compared with new cases, persistent Graves' patients showed reduced TCR diversity.

With regard to this clonotype: Its antigen remains unknown. It is likely a read error: a sequence one base away is far more abundant.

Sample time point: newly diagnosed GD, antithyroid drugs for less than 3 months. Researchers made the TCR library from RNA that was extracted from PBMCs. EDTA tubes received nine milliliters of collected peripheral blood. These data were also filed under a second study, of T cells in Graves' hyperthyroidism and ophthalmopathy. From that second work: Blood samples included most of the expanded thyroid clonotypes exceeding 0.001.

V is TRBV7-2 and J is TRBJ1-2; 10 bases fit TRBD1. The TCR originated in a woman aged 25-40 years with Graves disease. Sequenced here: peripheral blood mononuclear cells (PBMCs), sampled at new diagnosis, from a patient treated with antithyroid drugs. CDR3 amino acids: CASSLGLPGQGMANYGYTF. The CDR3 region has the DNA TGTGCCAGCAGCTTAGGACTTCCGGGACAGGGGATGGCTAACTATGGCTACACCTTC.